This TCR beta chain was captured in a study of siplizumab effects on memory and regulatory T cells. Findings and caveats of the study: The drug siplizumab significantly decreased the alloreactive sequences that could be traced to unstimulated CD4+ memory cells. Only a minority of proliferating CD4+ or CD8+ clones had an assignable naive or memory phenotype, with roughly 75-95% lacking one. Naive T cells were seen as more diverse than memory cells and as major alloresponse contributors.

To note about this clone: Its antigen is currently unknown.

The method was immunoSEQ multiplex PCR; TCRdb's version includes in-frame clones alone and lacks a portion of them. The data contain 85,000 to 130,000 clones, more than 85% of them singletons. This CDR3 has 14 amino acids. V lost 3 bases and J 6 bases, leaving 11 bases between the germline ends. From germline, CDR1 is KGHSH and CDR2 LQKENI. The sequenced material came from CD4+ T cells sorted from blood. This sequence originates from a human donor in good health. Some clones in this sample may be carry-over from other donors' samples. The J gene is TRBJ2-2, the V gene TRBV18; D gene unclear. Here the CDR3 DNA reads TGTGCCAGCTCACCCGTGTGGCAGGCCGGGGAGCTGTTTTTT. Residues: CASSPVWQAGELFF.